This T cell receptor beta chain is from a study of cytomegalovirus exposure and HLA in healthy donors (dated by TCRdb to the late 2010s). For the study in its entirety: An earlier analysis of several hundred of the donors reported approximately 280 Gb of sequence data and around 110 million unique TCR beta sequences obtained from 150 million to 200 million T cells. An early release covering roughly 640 HLA-typed donors comprised about 320 gigabases of sequencing data and tens of millions of unique TCR sequences. Of the 300 to 450 genotyped donors, about 80% fell in the genetic ancestry cluster associated with self-reported Caucasian donors. The study aimed to test whether signatures of past pathogen exposure could be identified by cataloging public T cell receptors. The study used immunosequencing to profile the T cell repertoires of 600 to 850 subjects and linked those repertoires to cytomegalovirus serostatus. Besides the first cohort of 666 subjects, a separate validation cohort made up of 120 different subjects was used. The study combined high-throughput TCR immunosequencing, statistical association of individual TCRs with disease status, and machine learning to predict cytomegalovirus infection status. To study patterns of TCR occurrence, a later analysis re-analyzed previously published TCR beta repertoires from 650 to 750 donors and added high-resolution HLA genotyping. Rather than drawing on any new phenotypic data, the later analysis identified candidate immune exposures from TCR beta sequences and the way those sequences occurred across donors. To decide whether each TCR beta V gene segment behaved as functional or pseudogenic, an earlier analysis of some 570 of the donors relied on high-throughput TCR beta sequencing. Donor age, sex, ethnicity and CMV serostatus were collected together with the repertoire data. Genome-wide SNP genotypes for about 65% of the 666 donors were used in a later genetic analysis, which treated that subset as a discovery cohort. All discovery cohort repertoires had been generated using a single sequencing platform. HLA typing covered class I and class II loci at four-digit resolution. The number of typed donors differed by locus: about 620-630 for A, B, C, DRB1 and DQB1; about 520 for DQA1; 600 to 610 for DPA1; and 400 to 480 for DPB1. Several DR-DQ haplotypes were treated as single units for association and clustering because of strong linkage in the cohort. On average, about 240,000 unique TCR beta nucleotide sequences were sequenced per donor among a few hundred genotyped donors of the cohort, with roughly 18% of those sequences being non-productive.

In total, roughly 670 healthy bone marrow donors made up the cohort. At the time of sampling, every cohort member was nominally healthy, though immune exposures that went unrecorded were likely present. The donor was CMV seronegative and belonged to the group of 380 or so seronegative cohort members. A peripheral blood sample was collected from each donor, and TCR beta sequencing was performed on peripheral blood mononuclear cells. The Qiagen DNeasy Blood Extraction Kit was used to extract genomic DNA from the blood cell samples. The CDR3 starts with the cysteine, ends with the phenylalanine, and has 15 residues. The retained sequence is limited to the CDR3, 45 bases, with the frame set at the first base. Based on the germline V gene, the CDR1 and CDR2 sequences are SQVTM and ANQGSEA. Relative to germline, V is 4 bases shorter and J is 4 bases shorter, with 18 bases between their ends. Broader findings and caveats from the paper: An earlier analysis of approximately 600 of the donors showed that most TCR beta V segments appeared in productive rearrangements either about 87% or about 30% of the time, which broadly matched IMGT annotations. A later analysis associated 15,000 or so TCR beta sequences with specific HLA alleles at a false discovery rate of 0.05. A later analysis reported that several top co-occurrence clusters appeared linked to parvovirus B19, influenza, CMV and Epstein-Barr virus. Linkage disequilibrium might explain the correlated functional status among segregating V segments, but an unknown experimental factor could not be ruled out. The study gave a list of some 150 TCR beta chains associated with cytomegalovirus. According to a later analysis, most CMV-associated TCR beta chains appeared to be HLA-restricted, and the HLA associations seemed to be driven largely by CMV exposure. Most TCR sequences were seen in very few donors, while some public TCRs were found in many individuals. Over 15 rarely observed V segments, including chromosome 9 orphons, were excluded from the earlier analysis of a few hundred of the donors because counts were too low. When HLA alleles, especially DR and DQ, strongly co-occurred, TCR associations were difficult to assign to individual alleles. In a later analysis, HLA-associated TCR beta chains showed more clonal expansion and lower generation probabilities than non-associated chains that were equally common. Some IMGT-functional V segments, including TRBV6-2 and TRBV6-3, could not be distinguished by the 87-base-pair reads and were therefore excluded. The authors suggested that the approach could potentially be extended to other disease states and immunological phenotypes. CMV serostatus was the only immune exposure information available for the cohort. The sequencing pipeline was judged likely to have produced a cluster of highly shared sequence variants as a technical artifact. Sequencing depth was assumed to be roughly uniform across donors in the presence/absence analyses, though that assumption may not hold. A later genetic analysis reported fewer N-insertions in productive TCRs among donors in an Asian-associated ancestry cluster than the roughly 640-donor mean. The classifier was reported to diagnose cytomegalovirus status with high specificity and sensitivity in both the original and validation cohorts. Because some donors lacked HLA typing at each locus, the association tests relied only on the typed subset. Only TCR beta chains were sequenced in this cohort, and the absence of alpha or paired-chain data limited detectable features. Three of the identified cytomegalovirus-associated TCR beta chains were confirmed in vitro to be specific for cytomegalovirus antigens. A further reported finding was that TCR beta sequences accurately predicted the HLA-A and HLA-B alleles for most subjects in the first cohort. In a later analysis, the rate of TCR association differed among HLA loci, with DRB1 alleles having the most associated TCRs and HLA-C alleles having the fewest. V-gene and J-gene trimming of TCR beta chains was associated with a missense DCLRE1C variant in a later genetic analysis, and the association was replicated in an independent cohort.

To prepare the library, the immunoSEQ multiplex PCR assay was applied. The multiplex PCR relied on a mix of 60 forward primers for TCR Vbeta segments and 13 reverse primers for TCR Jbeta segments. A multiplex PCR assay on genomic DNA amplified the CDR3 region of rearranged TCR beta genes. On the Illumina HiSeq System, the amplified TCR beta libraries were sequenced as 87-base-pair reads. On the study's bioinformatics: A later analysis tallied around 82 million unique TCR beta chains across the 650 to 750 repertoires, and about 12 million of those chains were shared by two or more donors. Raw reads were error-corrected and collapsed into unique sequences with a nearest-neighbor algorithm that merged closely related sequences to remove PCR and sequencing errors. CDR3 sequences were aligned to IMGT reference sequences to assign V, D and J gene segments. For a sequence to be retained, a match of at least six nucleotides to both a V gene segment and a J gene segment was required. Rearrangements were called productive when the CDR3 lacked stop codons and stayed in frame with V and J; all others were non-productive. Following IMGT convention, CDR3 was defined as the stretch from the second conserved V-encoded cysteine to the conserved J-encoded phenylalanine. The earlier analysis of 500 to 750 of the donors excluded any sequence lacking an unambiguous match to a single V gene segment. In an earlier analysis of roughly 600 of the donors, a V segment was called functional when productive rearrangements were above 56.7%, and segregating when the standard deviation between donors exceeded 5%. A statistical classification framework was developed to diagnose cytomegalovirus status using the catalog of TCR beta chain sequences. In a later analysis, TCR nucleotide sequences were compared against IMGT/GENE-DB human TR gene sequences so that V and J genes could be assigned. The TCRdist pipeline was used in a later analysis to assign CDR3 sequences and most-parsimonious VDJ recombination scenarios. In a later analysis, every TCR beta chain was defined by the combination of its CDR3 amino acid sequence and its V-gene family, and reads without a unique V-gene family were dropped. To address suspected cross-contamination and a sequencing artifact, a later analysis removed some 620 highly shared, low-generation-probability nucleotide sequences. For each public chain, a later analysis derived a clonal expansion index from normalized ranks of inferred template counts within each repertoire. A later analysis computed generation probabilities with a VDJ recombination model fitted to out-of-frame rearrangements, and checked the results against IGoR. In a later analysis, hypergeometric tests were used to score TCR-TCR, TCR-HLA and TCR-CMV co-occurrence, with a repertoire-size bias correction applied to TCR pairs. To estimate false discovery rates, a later analysis permuted the HLA or CMV assignments 20 times. A later analysis grouped co-occurring TCRs with DBSCAN, adding TCRdist sequence similarity when clustering within HLA-allele-positive subsets. Repertoires with fewer than 30,000 or more than 120,000 public chains were left out of co-occurrence clustering, as were about five repertoires with anomalous nucleotide sharing. TCRdb carries this immuneACCESS record with in-frame sequences only. Its versions omit some clonotypes, under half of them owing to an unresolved V gene in the studies checked, with the rest unexplained. V and J calls and clone size follow that table, whereas D and trimming were derived from the DNA. The sample table shows approximately 130,000 clones, and approximately 77% are seen once. The biggest ten clones account for roughly 2% of the sample.

To note about this clone: It lacks a known antigen. No much larger clonotype is one base removed from it; base qualities were not supplied.

This TCR derives from a man aged 18 to 30 in good health and CMV-seronegative. The chain links TRBV29-1 with TRBJ2-3; TRBD1 might be the D gene, on 6 matching bases. Sequencing input: PBMCs. The CDR3 reads CSVGGGGLVPDTQYF. The bases are TGCAGCGTTGGAGGGGGTGGGCTAGTCCCAGATACGCAGTATTTT.